This T cell receptor (beta chain) originates from a study of cytomegalovirus exposure and HLA in healthy donors. Study-level results: Many donors carried some public TCRs, although rarity characterized most TCR sequences. Among TCR beta chains of equal frequency, HLA-associated ones were more clonally expanded in a later analysis. An observed cluster of highly shared sequence variants was recorded as a likely sequencing artifact. In a later analysis, specific HLA alleles were associated with more than 15,000 TCR beta sequences at a 0.05 false discovery rate.

As to this clone: Its target is unknown.

Trimming at V came to 3 bases and at J to 3 bases, leaving 3 bases not matched to a gene. This CDR3 is 14 amino acids long. Germline CDR1 and CDR2: SGHRS and YFSETQ. The PCR employed 60 Vbeta primers together with 13 Jbeta primers. Sequencing was performed with immunoSEQ multiplex PCR; in TCRdb, only in-frame clones are kept and a portion is missing. The table lists 200,000 to 250,000 clones, around 77% of them singletons. Sequencing was performed on PBMCs. This clonotype was sampled from a woman aged 25 to 39 in good health and CMV-seronegative. V and J are TRBV5-1 and TRBJ2-3; 8 bases align to TRBD2. CDR3 sequence reads: CASSSGLVTDTQYF. CDR3 DNA: TGCGCCAGCAGCTCGGGACTAGTGACAGATACGCAGTATTTT.